This entry features one T cell receptor beta chain sequence. The antigen remains unidentified. Researchers took RNA transcripts and amplified TCR beta CDR3 regions from them. RT-PCR with HTBI primers came first, then second-round multiplex PCR. TCRdb recomputed calls from the multiplex PCR reads with MiXCR, one row per CDR3 protein. The sample yields 650,000 to 800,000 distinct CDR3 sequences, roughly 39% seen once. The PBMC fraction was derived from 9.5 to 10 ml of fresh peripheral blood. The data are from a study of Graves' ophthalmopathy and Graves' hyperthyroidism. Turning to the study itself: Peripheral blood sampling preceded any treatment and occurred at initial diagnosis. Study-level findings and limits: The model predicted progression of ophthalmopathy with a sensitivity of roughly 70%, and its specificity was about 76%.

The V end was cut by 6 bases, the J end by 4 bases, with 13 bases between. The CDR3 spans 15 residues. Germline V CDR1 and CDR2: SGHTA, FQGNSA. This receptor was obtained from an adult man with Graves' ophthalmopathy. The sequencing input was peripheral blood. V and J are TRBV7-2 and TRBJ1-6; D uncertain. CDR3 nucleotides: TGTGCCAGCAGGAGGAGGACTCCATATAATTCACCCCTCCACTTT. Amino acid sequence: CASRRRTPYNSPLHF.